A selection of T cell receptor beta chains follows, all from one sample in a study of regulatory T cells in long-lasting Graves disease. TCRdb passed the multiplex PCR reads through MiXCR, listing each CDR3 protein once. The repertoire consists of a few hundred thousand distinct CDR3 sequences, with 16% occurring once and the leading ten covering under 30%. These records were also assigned to another study, of T cells in Graves' hyperthyroidism and ophthalmopathy.

Sample: peripheral blood mononuclear cells (PBMCs), taken at new diagnosis, from a patient treated with antithyroid drugs. Receptors were obtained from a young woman with Graves disease. Both conserved end residues are part of each CDR3. D genes are given only for firm matches. Only part of the rows carry a size: once, few, many, or a class if the clone is expanded.

V gene	J gene	clone size	D gene	CDR3 DNA	CDR3 protein
TRBV7-3	TRBJ2-5	NA	NA	TGTGCCAGCAGCTGGCGGAACCAAGAGACCCAGTACTTC	CASSWRNQETQYF
TRBV2	TRBJ2-7	many	NA	TGTGCCAGCAGTGAAGACCGGATCAGCTCCTACGAGCAGTACTTC	CASSEDRISSYEQYF
TRBV9	TRBJ2-1	few	NA	TGTGCCAGCAGCGTAGAGGGCCCGCAGGAGCAGTTCTTC	CASSVEGPQEQFF
TRBV28	TRBJ1-5	many	NA	TGTGCCAGCAGTCTCAGGGTAAACCCTAATCAGCCCCAGCATTTT	CASSLRVNPNQPQHF
TRBV2	TRBJ2-1	many	NA	TGTGCCTCCCATCCATCTAGCAAAGCCTACAATGAGCAGTTCTTC	CASHPSSKAYNEQFF
TRBV6-1	TRBJ1-1	many	NA	TGTGCCAGCAGTCATCGGGAGAACACTGAAGCTTTCTTT	CASSHRENTEAFF
TRBV15	TRBJ2-2	few	TRBD2	TGTGCCACCAGCACCCCAACTAGCGGGAGCGACACCGGGGAGCTGTTTTTT	CATSTPTSGSDTGELFF
TRBV7-2	TRBJ2-7	many	TRBD2	TGTGCCAGCAGCCAAGGGTGGACTAGCGGGAGCGAGCAGTACTTC	CASSQGWTSGSEQYF
TRBV11-3	TRBJ1-3	many	NA	TGTGCCAGCAGAGAGGACTCTGGAAACACCATATATTTT	CASREDSGNTIYF
TRBV3-1	TRBJ2-3	many	TRBD1	TGTGCCAGCTCAAGGCAGGGGGCGGACACAGATACGCAGTATTTT	CASSRQGADTDTQYF
TRBV24-1	TRBJ2-1	NA	NA	TGTGCCACCAGTGACCCCGGACTAGAGCAGTTCTTC	CATSDPGLEQFF
TRBV6-1	TRBJ2-7	few	NA	TGTGCCAGCAGTGAAGAAATGCAGAGATTCTACGAGCAGTACTTC	CASSEEMQRFYEQYF
TRBV15	TRBJ2-7	many	TRBD1	TGTGCCACCAGCTCGGACAGGGGATTCGGCGAGCAGTACTTC	CATSSDRGFGEQYF
TRBV7-9	TRBJ2-3	NA	TRBD2	TGTGCCAGCAGCTTGATTGGCGGGAGTGGCGCAGATACGCAGTATTTT	CASSLIGGSGADTQYF
TRBV7-2	TRBJ2-1	many	NA	TGTGCCAGCAGCTTAGAGGGGGGGTCCTTCTCCTACAATGAGCAGTTCTTC	CASSLEGGSFSYNEQFF
TRBV10-3	TRBJ2-1	NA	TRBD2	TGTGCCATCATGGAAATGGGACTAGCGGGCCTGAATGAGCAGTTCTTC	CAIMEMGLAGLNEQFF
TRBV4-2	TRBJ2-7	NA	NA	TGTGCCAGCAGCCAACCGCCAGGGGCTAGCGGTTCCTACGAGCAGTACTTC	CASSQPPGASGSYEQYF
TRBV7-2	TRBJ2-1	NA	TRBD2	TGCGCCAGCAGCCAAGGTAGAACTAGCGGGACCTACAATGAGCAGTTCTTC	CASSQGRTSGTYNEQFF
TRBV28	TRBJ2-3	NA	NA	TGTGCCAGCATCCCGACCTTTTCCCCGACAGATACGCAGTATTTT	CASIPTFSPTDTQYF
TRBV3-2	TRBJ1-1	NA	NA	TGTGCCAGCAGCCAAAATAACATAAACACTGAAGCTTTCTTT	CASSQNNINTEAFF
TRBV5-1	TRBJ2-7	many	NA	TGCGCCAGCAGCTTGGGTGGGATTGGCGAGCAGTACTTC	CASSLGGIGEQYF
TRBV6-1	TRBJ2-7	NA	NA	TGTGCCAGCAGTGAACTTCTGTCCTACGAGCAGTACTTC	CASSELLSYEQYF
TRBV29-1	TRBJ2-7	many	NA	TGCAGCGTTGAAAGTCTAGCGAAAGAGCAGTACTTC	CSVESLAKEQYF
TRBV3-1	TRBJ2-5	few	NA	TGTGCCAGCAGCCAAGAACTCGGCAGGGCCCAAGAGACCCAGTACTTC	CASSQELGRAQETQYF
TRBV6-2/TRBV6-3	TRBJ1-5	few	NA	TGTGCCAGCAGTTACCAGACAGGAAACAATCAGCCCCAGCATTTT	CASSYQTGNNQPQHF
TRBV27	TRBJ2-1	NA	NA	TGTGCCAGCAGTCGAGAGGTCTCCTACAATGAGCAGTTCTTC	CASSREVSYNEQFF
TRBV18	TRBJ2-7	NA	TRBD1	TGTGCCAGCTCACCACGGACAGGGGGCGGCGAGCAGTACTTC	CASSPRTGGGEQYF
TRBV5-1	TRBJ2-7	many	NA	TGCGCCAGCAGTATTCGACTACGGTCCTACGAGCAGTACTTC	CASSIRLRSYEQYF